Here is one T cell receptor (beta chain) with its context. The data belong to a study of control samples from healthy donors and cancer patients. The repertoire was sequenced with immunoSEQ multiplex PCR; TCRdb's copy has only in-frame clones and lacks some. The profile shows roughly 79,000 clones, 75% to 90% of them singletons. The CDR3 contains 15 residues. Looked up from germline, CDR1 is SGHKS and CDR2 is YYEKEE (reference sequence). V lost 3 bases and J lost 6, with 19 bases in between. The specimen sequenced was blood. This TCR was sampled from a man aged 50 to 60 in good health. This sequence joins TRBV5-5 and TRBJ2-7; D tentatively fits TRBD1 or TRBD2 (5 bases each). Here the CDR3 reads CASSYRPGPPGEQYF. Here the CDR3 DNA reads TGTGCCAGCAGCTACCGACCGGGACCCCCTGGCGAGCAGTACTTC.